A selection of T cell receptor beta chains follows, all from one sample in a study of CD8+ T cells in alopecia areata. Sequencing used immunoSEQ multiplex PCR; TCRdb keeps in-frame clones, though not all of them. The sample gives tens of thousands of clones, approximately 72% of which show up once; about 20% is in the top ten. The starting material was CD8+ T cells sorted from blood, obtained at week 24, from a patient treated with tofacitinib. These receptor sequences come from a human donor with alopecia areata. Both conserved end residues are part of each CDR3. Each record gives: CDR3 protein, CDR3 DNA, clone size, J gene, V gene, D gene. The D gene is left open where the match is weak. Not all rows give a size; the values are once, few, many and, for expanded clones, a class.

CDR3: CASSVGTTSGNEQFF; DNA: TGTGCCAGCAGCGTAGGGACAACCTCCGGCAATGAGCAGTTCTTC; size: -; J: TRBJ2-1; V: TRBV9; D: -
CDR3: CASSLALGGRGTDTQYF; DNA: TGTGCCAGCAGCTTAGCGCTTGGAGGGAGAGGCACAGATACGCAGTATTTT; size: -; J: TRBJ2-3; V: TRBV7-2; D: -
CDR3: CASSPLMQNPYNEQFF; DNA: TGTGCCAGCAGCCCACTAATGCAGAATCCCTACAATGAGCAGTTCTTC; size: -; J: TRBJ2-1; V: TRBV14; D: -
CDR3: CASSPPGGGNEQFF; DNA: TGCGCCAGCAGCCCGCCTGGGGGAGGCAATGAGCAGTTCTTC; size: -; J: TRBJ2-1; V: TRBV5-1; D: -
CDR3: CASSLLAGGETQYF; DNA: TGTGCCAGCAGCCTGTTAGCGGGAGGCGAGACCCAGTACTTC; size: -; J: TRBJ2-5; V: TRBV5-6; D: TRBD2
CDR3: CASSQWTGPSSYNEQFF; DNA: TGTGCCAGCAGCCAATGGACAGGTCCTAGCTCCTACAATGAGCAGTTCTTC; size: -; J: TRBJ2-1; V: TRBV14; D: TRBD1
CDR3: CASSLAGGSGETQYF; DNA: TGTGCCAGCAGCTTAGCCGGCGGGAGTGGAGAGACCCAGTACTTC; size: -; J: TRBJ2-5; V: TRBV7-2; D: TRBD2
CDR3: CASTPQGLEQYF; DNA: TGTGCCAGCACACCCCAGGGTCTCGAGCAGTACTTC; size: -; J: TRBJ2-7; V: TRBV7-9; D: -
CDR3: CASSGYGYTF; DNA: TGTGCCAGCAGTGGGTATGGCTACACCTTC; size: -; J: TRBJ1-2; V: TRBV2; D: -
CDR3: CASSSLGRGDEQYF; DNA: TGCGCCAGCAGCTCCCTTGGGAGGGGTGACGAGCAGTACTTC; size: -; J: TRBJ2-7; V: TRBV5-1; D: TRBD2
CDR3: CASSQDGRGRTNYGYTF; DNA: TGTGCCAGCAGCCAAGATGGCAGGGGGCGAACAAACTATGGCTACACCTTC; size: -; J: TRBJ1-2; V: TRBV14; D: TRBD1
CDR3: CASSPSAGTGAYEQYF; DNA: TGTGCCAGCAGCCCTTCGGCCGGGACAGGGGCCTACGAGCAGTACTTC; size: -; J: TRBJ2-7; V: TRBV7-9; D: TRBD1
CDR3: CASSPPPGGGETDTQYF; DNA: TGTGCCAGCTCACCACCTCCTGGCGGGGGGGAAACAGATACGCAGTATTTT; size: few; J: TRBJ2-3; V: TRBV18; D: TRBD2
CDR3: CASSSIPQGARYGYTF; DNA: TGCGCCAGCAGTAGCATCCCCCAGGGGGCGCGTTATGGCTACACCTTC; size: -; J: TRBJ1-2; V: TRBV4-1; D: TRBD1
CDR3: CASKGGQGALGYTF; DNA: TGTGCCAGTAAAGGAGGACAGGGGGCGTTGGGCTACACCTTC; size: -; J: TRBJ1-2; V: TRBV19; D: TRBD1
CDR3: CASSFWGARETQYF; DNA: TGTGCCAGCAGCTTTTGGGGGGCGAGAGAGACCCAGTACTTC; size: -; J: TRBJ2-5; V: TRBV5-6; D: -
CDR3: CASSSRPTETQYF; DNA: TGTGCCAGCAGCTCACGACCAACAGAGACCCAGTACTTC; size: -; J: TRBJ2-5; V: TRBV13; D: -
CDR3: CASSPAGYSYEQYF; DNA: TGTGCCAGCTCACCAGCAGGGTATTCCTACGAGCAGTACTTC; size: -; J: TRBJ2-7; V: TRBV18; D: -
CDR3: CASSPRTDLAKNIQYF; DNA: TGTGCCAGCAGCCCGCGGACAGATCTGGCCAAAAACATTCAGTACTTC; size: -; J: TRBJ2-4; V: TRBV7-9; D: -
CDR3: CASSPRAGAENEQFF; DNA: TGTGCCAGCAGCCCTCGCGCGGGGGCAGAAAATGAGCAGTTCTTC; size: -; J: TRBJ2-1; V: TRBV9; D: -
CDR3: CASSQTGYYEQYF; DNA: TGTGCCAGCAGCCAAACAGGGTATTACGAGCAGTACTTC; size: -; J: TRBJ2-7; V: TRBV4-2; D: -
CDR3: CASSLGASGAAEQFF; DNA: TGTGCCAGCAGTTTAGGGGCGAGCGGGGCGGCTGAGCAGTTCTTC; size: few; J: TRBJ2-1; V: TRBV27; D: TRBD2
CDR3: CASILTDSYTDTQYF; DNA: TGCGCCAGCATCCTAACGGACAGCTACACAGATACGCAGTATTTT; size: -; J: TRBJ2-3; V: TRBV5-1; D: -
CDR3: CASSFGTGLDEQYF; DNA: TGCGCCAGCAGCTTCGGGACAGGGCTCGACGAGCAGTACTTC; size: -; J: TRBJ2-7; V: TRBV5-1; D: TRBD1
CDR3: CSVGGNSYEQYF; DNA: TGCAGCGTTGGAGGGAACTCCTACGAGCAGTACTTC; size: few; J: TRBJ2-7; V: TRBV29-1; D: -
CDR3: CASSFPQNTEAFF; DNA: TGTGCCAGCAGCTTCCCACAGAACACTGAAGCTTTCTTT; size: -; J: TRBJ1-1; V: TRBV5-8; D: -
CDR3: CASSLGLGTGNHEQYF; DNA: TGTGCCAGCAGTTTAGGCCTTGGGACAGGGAACCACGAGCAGTACTTC; size: -; J: TRBJ2-7; V: TRBV28; D: TRBD1
CDR3: CASSPGTGGSYGYTF; DNA: TGTGCCAGCAGTCCGGGGACAGGGGGAAGCTATGGCTACACCTTC; size: -; J: TRBJ1-2; V: TRBV27; D: TRBD1
CDR3: CSVERGDTGDLFF; DNA: TGCAGCGTTGAGAGGGGGGACACCGGGGATCTGTTTTTT; size: -; J: TRBJ2-2; V: TRBV29-1; D: -
CDR3: CASSGTSGFYEQYF; DNA: TGTGCCAGCAGTGGGACTAGCGGTTTCTACGAGCAGTACTTC; size: -; J: TRBJ2-7; V: TRBV27; D: TRBD2
CDR3: CASSWAASSGDTEAFF; DNA: TGTGCCAGCAGCTGGGCAGCCTCGTCCGGGGACACTGAAGCTTTCTTT; size: -; J: TRBJ1-1; V: TRBV5-4; D: -
CDR3: CASSLAGGNTEAFF; DNA: TGCGCCAGCAGCTTGGCCGGGGGTAACACTGAAGCTTTCTTT; size: few; J: TRBJ1-1; V: TRBV5-1; D: -
CDR3: CASSSGTLTGGRRTDTQYF; DNA: TGTGCCAGCAGCTCCGGAACCCTCACAGGGGGGAGGCGAACAGATACGCAGTATTTT; size: -; J: TRBJ2-3; V: TRBV7-6; D: TRBD1
CDR3: CSVDFQGGTEAFF; DNA: TGCAGCGTTGATTTCCAGGGGGGCACTGAAGCTTTCTTT; size: few; J: TRBJ1-1; V: TRBV29-1; D: TRBD1
CDR3: CARALREGLASYEQYF; DNA: TGCGCCAGAGCTCTACGCGAGGGACTAGCGAGCTACGAGCAGTACTTC; size: once; J: TRBJ2-7; V: TRBV23-1; D: TRBD2
CDR3: CASGDEQYF; DNA: TGTGCCAGCGGGGACGAGCAGTACTTC; size: -; J: TRBJ2-7; V: TRBV7-9; D: -
CDR3: CASSLPFNEQYF; DNA: TGTGCCAGCAGCCTCCCCTTCAACGAGCAGTACTTC; size: -; J: TRBJ2-7; V: TRBV27; D: -
CDR3: CASSLIAGVDGYTF; DNA: TGTGCCAGCAGTTTAATTGCAGGAGTGGATGGCTACACCTTC; size: -; J: TRBJ1-2; V: TRBV27; D: -
CDR3: CASSLGQGNSPLHF; DNA: TGCGCCAGCAGCCTGGGACAGGGTAATTCACCCCTCCACTTT; size: -; J: TRBJ1-6; V: TRBV5-1; D: TRBD1
CDR3: CASSDGEKLFF; DNA: TGTGCCAGCAGTGATGGTGAAAAACTGTTTTTT; size: once; J: TRBJ1-4; V: TRBV6-4; D: -
CDR3: CASSLGGLAKNIQYF; DNA: TGTGCCAGCAGTTTGGGGGGACTAGCCAAAAACATTCAGTACTTC; size: many; J: TRBJ2-4; V: TRBV28; D: -
CDR3: CASSQEGQGDHYGYTF; DNA: TGTGCCAGCAGCCAAGAAGGACAGGGAGACCATTATGGCTACACCTTC; size: -; J: TRBJ1-2; V: TRBV14; D: TRBD1
CDR3: CASSFNRRNTEAFF; DNA: TGCGCCAGCAGCTTTAACCGACGGAACACTGAAGCTTTCTTT; size: -; J: TRBJ1-1; V: TRBV5-1; D: -
CDR3: CASSAQGSGNTIYF; DNA: TGTGCCAGCAGCGCACAGGGTTCTGGAAACACCATATATTTT; size: -; J: TRBJ1-3; V: TRBV9; D: -
CDR3: CASEPQTGPWETDTQYF; DNA: TGTGCCAGCGAACCCCAAACAGGGCCCTGGGAGACAGATACGCAGTATTTT; size: -; J: TRBJ2-3; V: TRBV11-2; D: -
CDR3: CASSWMSDEKLFF; DNA: TGTGCCAGCAGCTGGATGTCAGATGAAAAACTGTTTTTT; size: -; J: TRBJ1-4; V: TRBV13; D: -
CDR3: CASAPGQDYGYTF; DNA: TGTGCCAGCGCCCCCGGACAGGACTATGGCTACACCTTC; size: -; J: TRBJ1-2; V: TRBV25-1; D: TRBD1
CDR3: CASSVGVNTEAFF; DNA: TGTGCCAGCAGTGTGGGAGTTAACACTGAAGCTTTCTTT; size: -; J: TRBJ1-1; V: TRBV27; D: -
CDR3: CASSPPGEETQYF; DNA: TGTGCCAGCTCACCACCAGGGGAAGAGACCCAGTACTTC; size: -; J: TRBJ2-5; V: TRBV18; D: -
CDR3: CASSFPHRGLAGGEPEEQFF; DNA: TGTGCCAGCAGCTTCCCTCATCGGGGACTAGCGGGAGGCGAGCCGGAAGAGCAGTTCTTC; size: few; J: TRBJ2-1; V: TRBV7-3; D: TRBD2
CDR3: CSVELLTGRFYEQYF; DNA: TGCAGCGTTGAATTGCTGACAGGGCGGTTCTACGAGCAGTACTTC; size: once; J: TRBJ2-7; V: TRBV29-1; D: TRBD1
CDR3: CASSQDGTLAGATQYF; DNA: TGCGCCAGCAGCCAAGACGGGACACTAGCGGGGGCTACGCAGTATTTT; size: -; J: TRBJ2-3; V: TRBV4-1; D: TRBD2
CDR3: CASSPATGMHEQYF; DNA: TGTGCCAGCAGCCCCGCGACAGGGATGCACGAGCAGTACTTC; size: once; J: TRBJ2-7; V: TRBV5-4; D: TRBD1
CDR3: CATGTEYNEQFF; DNA: TGTGCCACCGGGACAGAATACAATGAGCAGTTCTTC; size: -; J: TRBJ2-1; V: TRBV5-4; D: TRBD1
CDR3: CASRSMADTQYF; DNA: TGTGCCAGCAGGAGTATGGCAGATACGCAGTATTTT; size: -; J: TRBJ2-3; V: TRBV7-9; D: -
CDR3: CASSFGALQPQHF; DNA: TGTGCCAGCAGTTTTGGGGCGCTTCAGCCCCAGCATTTT; size: -; J: TRBJ1-5; V: TRBV27; D: -
CDR3: CASSQDPGNYGYTF; DNA: TGCGCCAGCAGCCAAGATCCCGGAAACTATGGCTACACCTTC; size: -; J: TRBJ1-2; V: TRBV4-1; D: -
CDR3: CASSSTTGSSYNEQFF; DNA: TGTGCCAGCAGCTCTACTACAGGGAGCTCCTACAATGAGCAGTTCTTC; size: -; J: TRBJ2-1; V: TRBV13; D: -
CDR3: CASSQETRGNGYTF; DNA: TGCGCCAGCAGCCAAGAAACCAGGGGCAATGGCTACACCTTC; size: -; J: TRBJ1-2; V: TRBV4-1; D: -